A selection of T cell receptor beta chains follows, all from one sample in a study of a mutant IDH1 vaccine in newly diagnosed glioma. Repertoires were generated with immunoSEQ multiplex PCR, while TCRdb's copy carries only in-frame clones and drops some. The top ten hold about an eighth of the sample, which has tens of thousands of clones, roughly 84% seen once. What these receptors recognize is not known. Sequences were derived from PBMCs, sampled from a glioma patient whose treatment included an IDH1 peptide vaccine. The receptors were sampled from a man aged 18-30 years with glioma. The CDR3 runs from the conserved cysteine through the conserved F or W. D genes are given only for firm matches. The size entry is marked missing in some rows and otherwise reads once, few, many or a size class.

cdr3_aa,cdr3_nt,d_call,v_call,clone_size,j_call
CASSITQSSAFF,TGTGCCAGCAGTATCACACAGAGTTCCGCTTTCTTT,.,TRBV28,few,TRBJ1-1
CASSSRLAGEEETQYF,TGTGCCAGCAGCTCTAGACTAGCGGGAGAGGAAGAGACCCAGTACTTC,TRBD2,TRBV7-9,.,TRBJ2-5
CASSQDNLAGITDTQYF,TGCGCCAGCAGCCAAGATAACCTAGCGGGAATTACAGATACGCAGTATTTT,TRBD2,TRBV4-3,.,TRBJ2-3
CASSLDLRLHGNEQYF,TGTGCCAGCAGCTTGGACCTTAGGTTACACGGAAACGAGCAGTACTTC,.,TRBV5-4,.,TRBJ2-7
CASSGEGTGLFYEQYF,TGTGCCAGCAGCGGAGAGGGGACAGGCCTGTTTTACGAGCAGTACTTC,TRBD1,TRBV2,few,TRBJ2-7
CASSLEVNEQFF,TGTGCCAGCAGCTTAGAGGTCAATGAGCAGTTCTTC,.,TRBV13,.,TRBJ2-1
CAISEAGQGATTEAFF,TGTGCCATCAGTGAGGCGGGACAGGGGGCGACCACTGAAGCTTTCTTT,TRBD1,TRBV10-3,.,TRBJ1-1
CAIGPGRTAYGYTF,TGTGCCATCGGACCGGGCAGGACAGCCTATGGCTACACCTTC,.,TRBV19,.,TRBJ1-2
CASSGQYF,TGTGCCAGCAGTGGACAGTATTTT,.,TRBV2,.,TRBJ2-3
CASSLSGLAGLIERNTGELFF,TGTGCCAGCAGCTTAAGCGGACTAGCGGGATTGATCGAGAGAAACACCGGGGAGCTGTTTTTT,TRBD2,TRBV7-6,.,TRBJ2-2
CASSHWTGGQKGVAYEQYF,TGCGCCAGCAGCCATTGGACAGGGGGCCAAAAGGGAGTAGCCTACGAGCAGTACTTC,TRBD1,TRBV5-1,once,TRBJ2-7
CASSLAAPYTGELFF,TGTGCTAGCAGCTTAGCGGCCCCTTACACCGGGGAGCTGTTTTTT,.,TRBV7-7,.,TRBJ2-2
CASNSEGLLTGELFF,TGTGCCAGTAATTCAGAGGGCTTATTGACCGGGGAGCTGTTTTTT,.,TRBV19,.,TRBJ2-2
CASSLLPMGEQYF,TGTGCCAGCAGCTTACTTCCGATGGGGGAGCAGTACTTC,.,TRBV5-4,.,TRBJ2-7
CASRGTGTVLGYTF,TGTGCCAGCAGAGGGACAGGGACAGTCCTGGGCTACACCTTC,TRBD1,TRBV7-9,once,TRBJ1-2
CAWSVQGAREKLFF,TGTGCCTGGAGTGTACAGGGGGCGCGGGAAAAACTGTTTTTT,TRBD1,TRBV30,.,TRBJ1-4
CASSYSRTGGIHEQYF,TGTGCCAGCAGTTACTCCCGGACAGGGGGCATCCACGAGCAGTACTTC,TRBD1,TRBV6-5,.,TRBJ2-7
CASSLARGRTDTQYF,TGTGCCAGCAGCTTGGCGAGGGGAAGAACAGATACGCAGTATTTT,.,TRBV5-4,.,TRBJ2-3
CASSLAGWGLETQYF,TGTGCCAGCAGTTTAGCAGGATGGGGTCTGGAGACCCAGTACTTC,.,TRBV28,.,TRBJ2-5
CSAEGGTEAFF,TGCAGTGCTGAAGGGGGCACTGAAGCTTTCTTT,.,TRBV20-1,few,TRBJ1-1
CASSEGTGGQYGYTF,TGTGCCAGCAGCGAAGGGACAGGGGGACAGTATGGCTACACCTTC,TRBD1,TRBV7-6,.,TRBJ1-2
CASSAGGSGSTDTQYF,TGTGCCAGCAGCGCCGGGGGTAGCGGGAGTACAGATACGCAGTATTTT,TRBD2,TRBV9,.,TRBJ2-3
CASSFSSGQGVYEQYF,TGTGCCAGCAGCTTTTCGTCCGGACAGGGGGTCTACGAGCAGTACTTC,TRBD1,TRBV7-9,.,TRBJ2-7
CASSYRRVGEKLFF,TGTGCCAGCAGTTACCGACGGGTAGGGGAAAAACTGTTTTTT,.,TRBV6-5,.,TRBJ1-4
CASSPIPQGSEQFF,TGTGCTAGCAGCCCCATCCCCCAGGGGAGTGAGCAGTTCTTC,.,TRBV7-7,.,TRBJ2-1
CASSQDQGANAEAFF,TGTGCCAGCAGCCAAGACCAGGGTGCAAATGCTGAAGCTTTCTTT,.,TRBV4-2,.,TRBJ1-1
CASSYSQGSNQPQHF,TGTGCCAGCAGTTACTCGCAGGGCAGCAATCAGCCCCAGCATTTT,.,TRBV6-5,.,TRBJ1-5
CASSGPLGILAQNTGELFF,TGTGCCAGCAGTGGTCCCCTTGGAATCCTAGCCCAGAACACCGGGGAGCTGTTTTTT,.,TRBV2,once,TRBJ2-2
CASSPDWDSEAFF,TGTGCCAGCAGCCCAGACTGGGACTCTGAAGCTTTCTTT,.,TRBV7-9,.,TRBJ1-1
CASSLQGTGGSEQYF,TGTGCCAGCAGCTTACAGGGGACAGGGGGCAGCGAGCAGTACTTC,TRBD1,TRBV7-2,.,TRBJ2-7